This TCR beta chain was captured by sequencing in a study of CD8 T cells in Susac syndrome (dated by TCRdb to between 2017 and 2020). Some background on the complete study: The study used repertoire sequencing to test whether antigen drove CD8+ T cell activation and differentiation in Susac syndrome. The study compared CD8+ T cell repertoire clonality among over 9 healthy donors, 14 Susac syndrome patients and some 16 multiple sclerosis patients.

Peripheral blood CD8+ and CD4+ T cells from healthy donors, Susac syndrome patients and multiple sclerosis patients were profiled using high-throughput TCR beta sequencing. The multiple sclerosis controls were treatment-naive patients who had stable or active relapsing-remitting disease and met the revised McDonald criteria. CD8+ TEMRA cells were enriched by FACS, while bulk CD8+ and CD4+ T cells were purified by magnetic negative isolation. Blood was drawn into EDTA tubes, processed within 24 hours, and PBMCs were isolated by density gradient centrifugation. PBMCs destined for TCR sequencing were cryopreserved in liquid nitrogen and later thawed in a 37 °C water bath. Purity of sorted or isolated CD4+, CD8+ and CD8+ TEMRA cells was at least 90%. Results the study describes overall, beyond this receptor: The TCR sequencing and HLA analysis was acknowledged to have included a relatively small number of individuals.

Taken from cysteine to phenylalanine, the CDR3 has 17 residues. Kept here is only the CDR3 DNA, which spans 51 bases and is read in frame from base 1. From a lookup of the germline V gene (reference sequence), CDR1 and CDR2 are SSHAT and FNYEAQ. With regard to this clonotype: Its antigen is unknown. The junction departs from the called germline gene at one end, perhaps through a read error.

RNA was extracted using the RNeasy kit, and roughly 0.5 to 1 microgram was reverse transcribed with random hexamers. The immunoSEQ multiplex PCR assay, which covers 54 Vbeta and 13 Jbeta segments, was used to amplify TCR beta CDR3 regions. To correct PCR amplification bias, a synthetic template baseline was used for both primer optimization and computational correction. The paper's data handling went like this. Reads were annotated to V, D and J genes per IMGT and analyzed with immunoSEQ Analyzer, keeping only productive sequences. Clonality was calculated as one minus the Shannon entropy normalized by log2 of the number of productive unique sequences. For each patient and control, public and private clones were evaluated within the 100 most prevalent clones. A clone was defined as Susac-specific if it was absent from the healthy and MS cohorts, from roughly 980 published viral clones and from other ImmuneACCESS disease sequences. Using fastp at Q25 and MiXCR, TCRdb reprocessed the public reads and kept productive beta chains. Rows are combined by CDR3 protein, so each entry shows the most common genes and DNA. TCRdb, not the authors, supplied the V and J calls. This sample has 100,000 to 150,000 distinct CDR3 sequences in its table, and 90% to 95% of those were observed once. The ten most abundant clones make up approximately 0.31% of the sample.

The chain employs TRBV7-7 and TRBJ2-1; TRBD2 agrees with 13 junctional bases. This clonotype originated in a human donor with multiple sclerosis. The sequenced sample was CD8+ T cells from PBMCs. The CDR3 corresponds to CASSLEGTSGAGNEQFF. The nucleotides are TGTGCTAGCAGCTTAGAAGGGACTAGCGGGGCGGGGAATGAGCAGTTCTTC.